These 26 T cell receptor beta chains came from one sample sequenced in a study of T cells in Graves' hyperthyroidism and ophthalmopathy. Amplification of TCR beta CDR3 regions used RNA as the template. With the HTBI primer set, the TCR CDR3 went through a first round of RT-PCR. MiXCR was run by TCRdb on the multiplex PCR reads, yielding one entry per CDR3 protein. The sample records approximately 490,000 distinct CDR3 sequences, around a fifth being singletons. Input material: blood. The receptors stem from a woman in her seventies with Graves' ophthalmopathy.

This rearrangement joins TRBV4-1 to TRBJ1-1; TRBD1 is a possible D gene (6 bases). From germline, CDR1 is MGHRA and CDR2 YSYEKL. This CDR3 is built from 17 residues. The V and J ends lost 4 bases and 4 bases respectively, with 22 bases between them. The CDR3: CASSPNGRGKGGTEAFF. The CDR3 nucleotides read TGCGCCAGCAGCCCGAACGGCAGGGGTAAGGGGGGCACTGAAGCTTTCTTT.

This clonotype was recorded a few times. This sequence joins TRBV10-3 and TRBJ2-2; D is unresolved. In germline, CDR1 is ENHRY, CDR2 SYGVKD. V gave up 6 bases and J gave up 0 bases, with 8 bases separating them. The length of the CDR3 is 14 residues. CDR3 nucleotide sequence: TGTGCCATCAGGGCAACTACGAACACCGGGGAGCTGTTTTTT. Translation gives CAIRATTNTGELFF.

A remark on this clonotype: Compared with germline, one end of the junction differs, possibly owing to a read error. The chain has TRBV27 and TRBJ1-1, with 7 nucleotides matching TRBD1. The CDR3 sequence is 14 residues long. The germline V gene encodes CDR1 MNHEY and CDR2 SMNVEV (reference sequence). CDR3 in amino acids: CAGSGTELNTEALF. In DNA, the CDR3 is TGTGCCGGCAGTGGGACAGAGCTGAACACTGAAGCTCTCTTT.

The chain employs TRBV10-1 and TRBJ2-2; 11 bases map to TRBD1. This CDR3 spans 15 amino acids. Germline trimming cut 5 bases from V and 6 bases from J; bases unmatched to any gene: 5. Germline CDR1 reads WNHNN; CDR2 reads SYGVQD (reference sequence). In nucleotides, the CDR3 is TGCGCCAGCAGTCAAGGGACAGGGGGTCCCGGGGAGCTGTTTTTT. This codes for CASSQGTGGPGELFF.

This chain connects TRBV10-2 to TRBJ2-7, with 7 bases fitting TRBD2. Losses at the gene ends were 1 base for V and 1 base for J; bases not matched to a gene: 4. From germline, CDR1 is WSHSY and CDR2 SAAADI. This CDR3 region has 15 residues. CDR3 DNA sequence: TGCGCCAGCAGTGAGTTTGGGGGAGGGTCCTACGAGCAGTACTTC. This sequence encodes CASSEFGGGSYEQYF.

This clonotype has more than one count but fewer than ten. The chain is built from TRBV3-1 and TRBJ2-1; 7 bases fit TRBD1. Germline V gene data show CDR1 as LGHDT and CDR2 as YNNKEL (reference sequence). The CDR3 totals 14 residues. With V trimmed by 5 bases and J by 9 bases, 10 bases remained unmatched. The CDR3 DNA is TGTGCCAGCAGCTCAAACAGGGGATTGGGTGAGCAGTTCTTC. Translation gives CASSSNRGLGEQFF.

In this sample, this clonotype turned up many times. This chain joins TRBV3-1 and TRBJ1-2, with D unclear. CDR1 and CDR2 from the germline V gene are LGHDT and YNNKEL (reference sequence). The CDR3 runs 14 residues. V was pared by 0 bases and J by 4 bases, with 9 bases between. The CDR3 loop reads CASSQDLVSYGYTF. The CDR3 nucleotides are TGTGCCAGCAGCCAAGATCTGGTGAGCTATGGCTACACCTTC. Using reference TRBV3-1 and TRBJ1-2 for the parts outside the CDR3, the full variable domain is DTAVSQTPKYLVTQMGNDKSIKCEQNLGHDTMYWYKQDSKKFLKIMFSYNNKELIINETVPNRFSPKSPDKAHLNLHINSLELGDSAVYFCASSQDLVSYGYTFGSGTRLTVV.

There are many counts of this clonotype. The chain recombines TRBV7-2 with TRBJ2-1; TRBD2 matches 9 bases. This CDR3 is built from 15 residues. Germline lookup yields CDR1 SGHTA and CDR2 FQGNSA. V dropped 2 bases and J dropped 8; count of bases not matched to a gene: 7. This chain's CDR3 is CASSLRGGRAHEQFF. The CDR3 region has the DNA TGTGCCAGCAGCTTACGGGGCGGGAGGGCCCATGAGCAGTTCTTC.

This clonotype was counted between two and nine times. The CDR3 coding sequence is TGCGCCAGCAGGATAGATAACTATGGCTACACCTTC. Its protein is CASRIDNYGYTF. The chain combines TRBV5-1 with TRBJ1-2, with D unresolved. Germline values: CDR1 SGHRS, CDR2 YFSETQ. This CDR3 region has 12 residues. V lost 5 bases and J lost 1, with 6 bases in between.

This clonotype was counted only a few times. This chain joins TRBV7-9 and TRBJ1-6; TRBD1 might be the D (5 bases). The CDR3 sequence is 17 residues long. V lost 1 base, J lost 0 bases, and 10 bases lay in between. The V gene's germline CDR1 is SEHNR and CDR2 FQNEAQ (reference sequence). CDR3 nucleotide sequence: TGTGCCAGCAGCTTAGAGACAGTGAGCTCCTATAATTCACCCCTCCACTTT. Protein: CASSLETVSSYNSPLHF.

This clonotype was found a few times. The J gene is TRBJ1-1, the V gene TRBV7-9; a weak D match, TRBD1 (6 bases). Per germline, CDR1 SEHNR and CDR2 FQNEAQ (reference sequence). V gave up 4 bases and J gave up 7 bases, with 19 bases separating them. CDR3 length: 15 residues. The DNA of the CDR3 is TGTGCCAGCAGCTACCGGGACAAGGGGTTTGTTGAAGCTTTCTTT. Translating gives CASSYRDKGFVEAFF.

This sequence joins TRBV20-1 and TRBJ1-6; D not certain. The V end lost 2 bases, the J end lost 5 bases, and 16 bases lay between the germline ends. Germline-derived CDR1 and CDR2 are DFQATT and SNEGSKA (reference sequence). The CDR3 sequence is 16 residues long. The CDR3 loop is CSARFSTSIDNSPLHF. In nucleotides, the CDR3 is TGCAGTGCTAGATTTTCGACTTCAATAGATAATTCACCCCTCCACTTT.

At least ten counts were recorded for this clonotype. J is TRBJ2-5 and V is TRBV18, with 10 bases lining up with TRBD2. The CDR3 covers 17 residues. V lost 3 bases and J lost 2; bases outside the gene matches: 9. Germline lookup yields CDR1 KGHSH and CDR2 LQKENI. The CDR3 sequence is CASSPRTSGVLQETQYF. The CDR3 DNA is TGTGCCAGCTCACCGAGGACTAGCGGAGTACTACAAGAGACCCAGTACTTC.

The CDR3 spells CASRTRAAYEQYF. The CDR3 coding sequence is TGTGCCAGCAGGACCCGTGCTGCCTACGAGCAGTACTTC. This chain connects TRBV12-3 or TRBV12-4 to TRBJ2-7, with D unclear. CDR3 size: 13 residues. V was trimmed by 6 bases and J by 2 bases, leaving 11 bases between them.

This clonotype was seen at least ten times. The chain uses TRBV3-1 and TRBJ2-1; a possible D gene is TRBD1 (6 bases). The CDR3 extends over 12 amino acids. V was pared by 0 bases and J by 14 bases, with 11 bases between. Germline CDR1 LGHDT, CDR2 YNNKEL (reference sequence). The CDR3 DNA sequence: TGTGCCAGCAGCCAAGAGCAGGGGTCTAAGTTCTTC. It is translated as CASSQEQGSKFF.

This clonotype was detected many times. The rearrangement links TRBV7-2 to TRBJ2-7; 8 positions agree with TRBD2. Trimming removed 4 bases from V and 1 base from J; junction bases left unmatched: 9. Germline CDR1 reads SGHTA; CDR2 reads FQGNSA. This CDR3 contains 16 residues. CDR3 sequence reads: CASSWSSGTSSYEQYF. The DNA for the CDR3 is TGTGCCAGCAGCTGGTCTTCCGGGACTAGTTCCTACGAGCAGTACTTC. Supplemented by reference TRBV7-2 and TRBJ2-7, the full variable domain reads GAGVSQSPSNKVTEKGKDVELRCDPISGHTALYWYRQSLGQGLEFLIYFQGNSAPDKSGLPSDRFSAERTGGSVSTLTIQRTQQEDSAVYLCASSWSSGTSSYEQYFGPGTRLTVT.

In its sample, this clonotype is medium-sized. The junction differs from germline at one of its ends, possibly a read error. The J gene is TRBJ2-5, the V gene TRBV15, with 10 bases lining up with TRBD2. CDR3 size: 13 residues. CDR1 is LNHNV and CDR2 is YYDKDF in the germline V gene (reference sequence). Written as DNA, the CDR3 is TGTGCCACCAGCAGTCTAGCGGGAGAGGCCCAGTACTTC. It codes for CATSSLAGEAQYF.

The J gene is TRBJ2-5, the V gene TRBV20-1; 7 positions match TRBD2. The CDR3 runs 13 residues. V dropped 6 bases and J dropped 5; count of bases not matched to a gene: 9. Per the germline V gene, CDR1 is DFQATT and CDR2 is SNEGSKA (reference sequence). The CDR3 coding sequence is TGCAGTGCACCTCGCGGGAGCTCGGAGACCCAGTACTTC. This codes for CSAPRGSSETQYF.

Only a few counts were recorded for this clonotype. The rearrangement uses TRBV7-2 and TRBJ2-1, with TRBD1 matching 12 bases. V shed 5 bases and J 8 bases; nucleotides not matched to a gene: 7. The CDR3 contains 15 residues. Germline V lookup: CDR1 SGHTA, CDR2 FQGNSA. The CDR3 loop reads CASSSWDRGLYEQFF. For the CDR3, the DNA is TGTGCCAGCAGCAGTTGGGACAGGGGGCTCTATGAGCAGTTCTTC.

Many counts were recorded for this clonotype. This sequence joins TRBV7-2 and TRBJ2-3; 8 bases are shared with TRBD2. The CDR3 has 15 amino acids. The junction had 4 bases not matched to a gene; V was cut back by 1 base and J by 4 bases. Germline lookup yields CDR1 SGHTA and CDR2 FQGNSA. CDR3 loop: CASSLGLANPDTQYF. The CDR3 DNA reads as TGTGCCAGCAGCTTAGGACTAGCGAACCCAGATACGCAGTATTTT.

This clonotype was picked up a small number of times. The gene calls are TRBV6-1 and TRBJ1-2; 9 bases line up with TRBD1. Germline assignment: CDR1 MNHNS and CDR2 SASEGT. This CDR3 is 14 amino acids long. Trimming removed 2 bases from V and 8 bases from J; junction bases left unmatched: 6. DNA of the CDR3: TGTGCCAGCAGTGAATGGACAGGGGAAAACGGCTACACCTTC. Amino acids: CASSEWTGENGYTF.

This clonotype was observed a handful of times. Germline is not matched at one junction end, which may reflect a read error. The gene calls are TRBV5-1 and TRBJ2-1, with 9 positions matching TRBD1. This CDR3 has 16 residues. Germline V lookup: CDR1 SGHRS, CDR2 YFSETQ. DNA of the CDR3: TGCGCCAGCAGCTACCGAACAGGGGGCATCGACAATAAGCAGTTCTTC. As protein: CASSYRTGGIDNKQFF. The whole variable domain, remainder taken from reference TRBV5-1 and TRBJ2-1, is KAGVTQTPRYLIKTRGQQVTLSCSPISGHRSVSWYQQTPGQGLQFLFEYFSETQRNKGNFPGRFSGRQFSNSRSEMNVSTLELGDSALYLCASSYRTGGIDNKQFFGPGTRLTVL.

This rearrangement joins TRBV2 to TRBJ2-2, with no clear D. The CDR3 extends over 15 amino acids. Trimming shortened V by 4 bases and J by 2 bases, and 11 bases separated the two germline ends. Per the germline V gene, CDR1 is SNHLY and CDR2 is FYNNEI. Written as DNA, the CDR3 is TGTGCCAGCAGTGTGCGGCGGCGAAACACCGGGGAGCTGTTTTTT. Its translation is CASSVRRRNTGELFF.

This sequence joins TRBV28 and TRBJ1-2; 7 positions match TRBD1. The length of the CDR3 is 12 residues. Germline lookup yields CDR1 MDHEN and CDR2 SYDVKM. V trimming: 4 bases; J trimming: 5 bases; junction bases outside the gene matches: 1. CDR3 nucleotides: TGTGCCAGCAGTTGGACAGGTTATGGCTACACCTTC. Its protein is CASSWTGYGYTF.

The chain couples TRBV2 to TRBJ1-4, with 7 bases that match TRBD1. The CDR3 contains 16 residues. Germline CDR1 is SNHLY and CDR2 is FYNNEI. V dropped 5 bases and J dropped 5; count of bases not matched to a gene: 11. CDR3 region: CASSNSGTAENEKLFF. The DNA of the CDR3 is TGTGCCAGCAGTAATTCGGGGACAGCGGAAAATGAAAAACTGTTTTTT.

This sequence joins TRBV10-3 and TRBJ1-2; 12 bases agree with TRBD1. This CDR3 comprises 17 residues. The germline V gene encodes CDR1 ENHRY and CDR2 SYGVKD. The trim removed 4 bases at V and 3 bases at J, leaving 9 bases unmatched. The CDR3 DNA is TGTGCCATCAGTGGGCGGGACAGGGGGCAAGAGGACTATGGCTACACCTTC. The encoded protein is CAISGRDRGQEDYGYTF.